Following are 9 T cell receptor beta chains from one sample sequenced in a study of blood T cell repertoires in COVID-19. The method was immunoSEQ multiplex PCR; TCRdb's version includes in-frame clones alone and lacks a portion of them. The sample contains 250,000 to 350,000 clones, roughly 86% of which appear only once. Sequenced sample: peripheral blood. These TCRs come from a woman aged 25 to 45 who had recovered from COVID-19.

This clone has just one count. The chain couples TRBV15 to TRBJ2-1; TRBD2 might be the D (5 bases). CDR1 is LNHNV and CDR2 is YYDKDF in the germline V gene (reference sequence). V lost 5 bases and J lost 6, with 17 bases in between. The CDR3 contains 15 residues. The CDR3 bases are TGTGCCACCAGCCCTGTTAGGAGGAATAGCAATGAGCAGTTCTTC. Amino acids: CATSPVRRNSNEQFF.

The V gene is TRBV28, the J gene TRBJ1-5; 7 nucleotides align to TRBD1. Losses at the gene ends were 3 bases for V and 5 bases for J; bases not matched to a gene: 7. This CDR3 spans 15 amino acids. Germline CDR1 and CDR2: MDHEN and SYDVKM. The DNA for the CDR3 is TGTGCCAGCAGTTTTAAAGGGACAGAATATCAGCCCCAGCATTTT. Residues: CASSFKGTEYQPQHF.

The gene calls are TRBV19 and TRBJ1-1; D perhaps matches TRBD1 (6 bases). V was clipped by 6 bases and J by 0 bases, with 17 bases between them. Germline V CDR1 and CDR2: LNHDA, SQIVND (reference sequence). There are 16 residues in the CDR3. CDR3 in DNA: TGTGCCAGTAGAGGGGGGGCGATATTAATGAACACTGAAGCTTTCTTT. Translated: CASRGGAILMNTEAFF.

V and J are TRBV5-1 and TRBJ2-5; TRBD1 agrees at 8 bases. The V segment lost 4 bases and the J segment 5 bases; nucleotides outside the gene matches: 10. CDR3 size: 15 residues. From germline, CDR1 is SGHRS and CDR2 YFSETQ. CDR3: CASSRPTGEGETQYF. Written as DNA, the CDR3 is TGCGCCAGCAGCCGACCGACAGGGGAAGGGGAGACCCAGTACTTC.

V and J are TRBV5-1 and TRBJ1-1, with 7 bases matching TRBD1. The trim removed 4 bases at V and 0 bases at J, leaving 12 bases unmatched. Germline CDR1 is SGHRS and CDR2 is YFSETQ. The CDR3 consists of 17 residues. The CDR3 coding sequence is TGCGCCAGCAGCGCCGTGACAGGGTTCCTAATGAACACTGAAGCTTTCTTT. This translates into CASSAVTGFLMNTEAFF. The full variable domain, with the rest looked up from reference TRBV5-1 and TRBJ1-1, is KAGVTQTPRYLIKTRGQQVTLSCSPISGHRSVSWYQQTPGQGLQFLFEYFSETQRNKGNFPGRFSGRQFSNSRSEMNVSTLELGDSALYLCASSAVTGFLMNTEAFFGQGTRLTVV.

This rearrangement joins TRBV5-1 to TRBJ1-6, with a possible D match to TRBD1 (5 bases). This CDR3 is built from 14 residues. Per the germline V gene, CDR1 is SGHRS and CDR2 is YFSETQ. Deletions cut 1 base from V and 5 bases from J, with 7 bases between. The CDR3 DNA is TGCGCCAGCAGCTTGACGGGGGATAATTCACCCCTCCACTTT. Translated: CASSLTGDNSPLHF. The variable domain in full, with the rest retrieved from reference TRBV5-1 and TRBJ1-6, is KAGVTQTPRYLIKTRGQQVTLSCSPISGHRSVSWYQQTPGQGLQFLFEYFSETQRNKGNFPGRFSGRQFSNSRSEMNVSTLELGDSALYLCASSLTGDNSPLHFGNGTRLTVT.

The gene calls are TRBV18 and TRBJ2-7; D uncertain. The CDR3 sequence is 14 residues long. Trimming removed 3 bases from V and 2 bases from J, with 11 bases in between. Per the germline V gene, CDR1 is KGHSH and CDR2 is LQKENI. CDR3 sequence: CASSPPDFPYEQYF. In nucleotides, the CDR3 is TGTGCCAGCTCACCGCCCGACTTCCCCTACGAGCAGTACTTC.

The J gene is TRBJ2-3, the V gene TRBV18; TRBD1 agrees at 7 bases. Germline V gene lookup returns CDR1 KGHSH and CDR2 LQKENI. V lost 3 bases and J lost 0; bases outside the gene matches: 0. The CDR3 is made up of 14 amino acids. The CDR3 sequence: CASSPGQSTDTQYF. Written as DNA, the CDR3 is TGTGCCAGCTCACCGGGACAGAGCACAGATACGCAGTATTTT.

The chain joins TRBV3-1 (or the pseudogene TRBV3-2) to TRBJ2-3; the match to TRBD2 covers 7 bases. CDR3 length: 13 residues. Germline V gene sequence: CDR1 LGHDT, CDR2 YNNKEL (reference sequence). V lost 4 bases and J lost 8; bases outside the gene matches: 6. The CDR3 spells CASSRPGLSTQYF. DNA for the CDR3: TGTGCCAGCAGCCGGCCGGGACTAAGTACGCAGTATTTT.